This T cell receptor (beta chain) was sequenced for a study of shared clonotypes between healthy human individuals (dated by TCRdb to between 2020 and 2021). With respect to the entire study: A few men and two women, aged 18 to 49 years, made up the cohort. Per donor, three plates each were used for CD4 naive and CD4 memory, two for CD8 naive, and one for CD8 memory. The study deeply sequenced blood TCR repertoires of about five healthy adults to estimate repertoire size and the extent of clonotype sharing between individuals. Libraries were prepared and TCR repertoires were sequenced by different laboratories using diverse techniques, in order to increase sequencing depth and limit assay-specific biases. Leukapheresis yielded between about 0.94 and 9 billion PBMCs per donor.

The investigation overall reported the following: Based on pairwise subsampling, the degree of clonotype sharing among donors was expected to be affected by sequencing depth. Sampling was restricted to blood, and TCR repertoires in tissues likely differ from the TCR repertoires found in blood. Rarefaction of sorted-subset datasets indicated incomplete sequencing despite the large sequencing depth. Because the study included only a small number of donors, the genetic and exposure-history diversity represented was limited. Across four donors, about 5.2% of naive CD4, 3.5% of naive CD8, roughly 2.2% of memory CD4, and approximately 0.42% of memory CD8 clonotypes were shared. Larger estimated clonotype richness was generally found for naive subsets than for memory subsets. Higher generation probabilities were observed for clonotypes shared by all four sorted-subset donors than for non-shared clonotypes.

As concerns this clone: Its antigen is unknown. Base qualities are missing; no much larger clone stands one base away.

The donors were healthy, HIV-negative adults who had no recently reported acute infections or vaccinations. Every donor was a Caucasian adult residing in Nashville, Tennessee, USA. CD8 memory samples combined magnetically selected CD45RO+ cells with CCR7-negative CD45RA+ effector memory (TemRA) cells. Blood was obtained by leukapheresis, after which PBMCs were separated by Ficoll-Histopaque density gradient centrifugation and cryopreserved in liquid nitrogen vapor phase. Analytical flow cytometry was used to check the purity and quantity of each magnetically sorted T cell population. Genomic DNA was isolated from each sorted fraction and quantified by UV absorbance on a Nanodrop 2000c. Using the deep immunoSEQ assay, TCR CDR3 regions were amplified from genomic DNA by multiplex PCR. For each cell subset, the extracted genomic DNA was distributed evenly across all wells of several immunoSEQ 96-well plates, and each plate served as one replicate. For sorted subsets, around 0.2 ug genomic DNA, equal to 25,000 to 35,000 T cell genomes, was loaded into each replicate PCR. Purified libraries were measured with a Qubit 3.0 fluorometer, size-checked on a Bioanalyzer 2100, and measured again with the KAPA Library Quantification kit. A separate single-read 150-cycle Illumina NextSeq 550 flow cell was used to sequence each immunoSEQ 96-well plate. In the source study's methods: The immunoSEQ output contained only junctional sequences without quality scores, so filtering could not match that applied to full-length reads. To assign V/J genes and CDR3, sequences were annotated using PyIR, a Python wrapper for IgBLAST v1.9, with IMGT germline references. Reads were filtered out if the reads had weak V/J assignments (E-value above 1e-6), no CDR3, stop codons, out-of-frame junctions, or ambiguous translated residues. A V3J clonotype was defined by an identical inferred V gene, J gene, and CDR3 amino acid sequence. Percentage overlap between repertoires was calculated by dividing the number of shared unique clonotypes by the size of the smaller repertoire. Repertoire richness was assessed with RTK rarefaction, the Chao1 estimator, and Recon v2.1 estimates of unobserved clonotypes. For all TCRbeta clonotypes obtained by the gDNA method from four donors, generation probabilities were computed with OLGA. In its TCRdb copy, this immuneACCESS table keeps in-frame sequences only and misses some clones. Where compared with another copy, unresolved V genes explain less than half of these, and the others have no known cause. That table supplies the V and J calls and clone size; D and trimming were determined from the DNA. The sample table records tens of thousands of clones; 60% to 65% of these occur just once. Of the sample, 51% is held by the ten largest clones.

Between the V and J ends, shortened by 6 bases and 1 base respectively, the junction contains 12 bases. CDR1 and CDR2 (KGHSH, LQKENI) derive from the germline V gene. From cysteine to phenylalanine, the CDR3 is 14 amino acids long. This entry keeps only the CDR3 DNA: 42 bases, framed from base 1. The sequence joins TRBV18 to TRBJ1-1; perhaps TRBD1 is the D gene, with 6 bases matching. The sample consisted of memory CD8+ T cells sorted from blood. Per the publication, the cell subset or site label means: CD45RO+ cells pooled with CCR7-negative TemRA cells. This TCR was sampled from a man younger than 45 in good health. The CDR3: CASSPGARNTEAFF. The DNA sequence reads TGTGCCAGCTCCCCGGGGGCCAGGAACACTGAAGCTTTCTTT. Joined to the reference TRBV18 and TRBJ1-1 proteins, this CDR3 gives the full variable domain: NAGVMQNPRHLVRRRGQEARLRCSPMKGHSHVYWYRQLPEEGLKFMVYLQKENIIDESGMPKERFSAEFPKEGPSILRIQQVVRGDSAAYFCASSPGARNTEAFFGQGTRLTVV.